Below, 11 T cell receptor beta chains from the same sample are listed, as sequenced in a study of blood T cell repertoires in COVID-19. Clones were read by immunoSEQ multiplex PCR, and TCRdb kept only the in-frame ones, dropping some. This sample yields about 120,000 clones, of which less than 90% are seen a single time; approximately 2.3% belongs to the top ten. Sequenced input: peripheral blood. The receptors here all came from a man younger than 45 with acute or convalescent COVID-19.

The V and J genes are TRBV6-5 and TRBJ2-1, with D maybe TRBD1 (6 bases). This CDR3 has 15 residues. Germline CDR1 is MNHEY and CDR2 is SVGAGI. V was shortened by 8 bases and J by 4 bases, with 18 bases between the two germline ends. This CDR3 reads CASSIGEGGYNEQFF. CDR3 DNA: TGTGCCAGCTCAATCGGTGAAGGGGGTTACAATGAGCAGTTCTTC.

V gene TRBV18 combines with J gene TRBJ2-1; TRBD2 matches 7 bases. Germline V CDR1 and CDR2: KGHSH, LQKENI. Losses at the gene ends were 2 bases for V and 4 bases for J; bases not matched to a gene: 5. This CDR3 region has 15 residues. CDR3 in DNA: TGTGCCAGCTCACCAGGGCTAGCGGATTACAATGAGCAGTTCTTC. This encodes CASSPGLADYNEQFF.

The table lists this clone with a few counts. The J gene is TRBJ2-7, the V gene TRBV7-8, with D perhaps matching TRBD1 (6 bases). The CDR3 extends over 13 amino acids. With 0 bases removed from V and 7 bases from J, the gap between germline ends came to 10 bases. Germline loops: CDR1 SGHVS, CDR2 FQNEAQ. The CDR3 sequence: CASSLAQGREQYV. The CDR3 coding sequence is TGTGCCAGCAGCTTAGCGCAGGGGCGGGAGCAGTACGTC.

This chain uses TRBV7-9 with TRBJ1-2; TRBD1 matches 7 bases. Trimming cost V 0 bases and J 4 bases; bases outside gene matches: 5. The germline gives CDR1 SEHNR, CDR2 FQNEAQ (reference sequence). The CDR3 spans 15 residues. This CDR3 reads CASSLASRTGYGYTF. The CDR3 DNA is TGTGCCAGCAGCTTAGCGTCGCGGACAGGCTATGGCTACACCTTC.

There are a few counts of this clone. The chain employs TRBV7-3 and TRBJ2-2; 12 nucleotides match TRBD2. V was clipped by 5 bases and J by 1 base; unmatched bases: 8. CDR1 and CDR2 from the germline V gene are SGHTA and FQGTGA. CDR3 length: 18 amino acids. The CDR3 DNA follows: TGTGCCAGCAGCCCACTACGGACTAGCGGGGTGAACACCGGGGAGCTGTTTTTT. Translation gives CASSPLRTSGVNTGELFF.

Concerning this clone itself: The sample has other DNA sequences that encode this CDR3 too. This chain links TRBV3-1 (or the pseudogene TRBV3-2) with TRBJ2-3, with TRBD2 as a possible D gene (6 bases). The V end was cut by 0 bases, the J end by 2 bases, with 12 bases between. CDR1 and CDR2 (germline): LGHDT, YNNKEL (reference sequence). The CDR3 totals 16 residues. In nucleotides, the CDR3 is TGTGCCAGCAGCCAAGATCCCGGCGGGGACACAGATACGCAGTATTTT. This translates into CASSQDPGGDTDTQYF.

This clone was recorded once. V and J are TRBV15 and TRBJ1-4, with D perhaps TRBD1 (6 bases). V was cut by 5 bases and J by 2 bases, with 12 bases left in between. Germline CDR1 reads LNHNV; CDR2 reads YYDKDF (reference sequence). The CDR3 length is 15 residues. Written as DNA, the CDR3 is TGTGCCACCAGCCTTACAGGGTCTACTAATGAAAAACTGTTTTTT. Its translation is CATSLTGSTNEKLFF.

The rearrangement uses TRBV19 and TRBJ2-5, with a weak D call TRBD2 (6 bases). The CDR3 is 16 residues long. The germline gives CDR1 LNHDA, CDR2 SQIVND (reference sequence). With 5 bases removed from V and 3 bases from J, the gap between germline ends came to 19 bases. CDR3 coding DNA: TGTGCCAGTAGTCCCCAGGGCCGGGACTGGAAAGAGACCCAGTACTTC. This translates into CASSPQGRDWKETQYF.

CDR3 amino acids: CASSRLAGGYEQFF. The DNA of the CDR3 is TGTGCCAGCAGCAGACTAGCGGGGGGCTATGAGCAGTTCTTC. The chain employs TRBV6-2 or TRBV6-3 and TRBJ2-1; 13 bases agree with TRBD2. J lost 8 bases, V lost 6 bases, and 4 bases had no gene match. This CDR3 region has 14 residues. The V gene's germline CDR1 is MNHEY and CDR2 SVGEGT.

The DNA of the CDR3 is TGTGCCAGCAGCCGTGACAGGGGGAACAATCAGCCCCAGCATTTT. Translated, it gives CASSRDRGNNQPQHF. The chain recombines TRBV27 with TRBJ1-5, with TRBD1 identical over 9 bases. CDR1 and CDR2 (germline): MNHEY, SMNVEV (reference sequence). The trim removed 6 bases at V and 3 bases at J, leaving 6 bases unmatched. CDR3 length: 15 residues.

This clone was counted a single time. The CDR3 DNA sequence: TGTGCCAGCAGCCGGAGGGGGAACACTGAAGCTTTCTTT. Encoded protein: CASSRRGNTEAFF. V usage is TRBV3-1 (or the pseudogene TRBV3-2) and J usage is TRBJ1-1; maybe TRBD1 (5 bases). Germline V CDR1 and CDR2: LGHDT, YNNKEL (reference sequence). There are 13 residues in the CDR3. V was pared by 4 bases and J by 1 base, with 7 bases between.